A single sample gave rise to the 18 T cell receptor beta chains below, sequenced in a study of T cell repertoires in cytomegalovirus infection. TCRdb processed the reads anew with MiXCR; each CDR3 protein has one entry. The table has roughly 78,000 distinct CDR3 sequences, around 40% seen once; the top ten hold over 85%. Their cognate antigens are unknown. Sequences were derived from CD8+ T cells from cultured PBMCs, sampled from culture after CMV antigen stimulation. The receptors derive from a human donor in good health (CMV status not recorded). Some clones in this sample may be carry-over from other donors' samples.

The chain recombines TRBV7-9 with TRBJ2-1, with no clear D. Between the trimmed V and J ends, which lost 1 base and 1 base, there was a span of 11 bases. CDR1 SEHNR and CDR2 FQNEAQ come from the germline V gene (reference sequence). The length of the CDR3 is 16 residues. CDR3 in DNA: TGTGCCAGCAGCTTAGAGGGCCTCCCATCCTACAATGAGCAGTTCTTC. Translating it yields CASSLEGLPSYNEQFF.

This clonotype was seen only a few times. The chain uses TRBV27 and TRBJ1-2, with D unclear. CDR3 length: 12 residues. Germline CDR1 and CDR2: MNHEY and SMNVEV (reference sequence). V dropped 0 bases and J dropped 6 bases, with 5 bases sitting between them. CDR3 in amino acids: CASSLSGNGYTF. The CDR3 nucleotides read TGTGCCAGCAGTTTATCGGGGAATGGCTACACCTTC.

This chain joins TRBV7-6 and TRBJ2-2, with a possible D match to TRBD2 (6 bases). V dropped 0 bases and J dropped 5 bases, with 10 bases sitting between them. Per the germline V gene, CDR1 is SGHVS and CDR2 is FNYEAQ. CDR3 size: 15 residues. The DNA of the CDR3 is TGTGCCAGCAGCTTAGCGTTGCGGGGTACCGGGGAGCTGTTTTTT. Translated, it gives CASSLALRGTGELFF. Using reference TRBV7-6 and TRBJ2-2 for the parts outside the CDR3, the full variable domain is GAGVSQSPRYKVTKRGQDVALRCDPISGHVSLYWYRQALGQGPEFLTYFNYEAQQDKSGLPNDRFSAERPEGSISTLTIQRTEQRDSAMYRCASSLALRGTGELFFGEGSRLTVL.

V usage is TRBV12-3 or TRBV12-4 and J usage is TRBJ2-7; 7 bases agree with TRBD1. J was trimmed by 2 bases and V by 8 bases; bases with no gene match: 3. The CDR3 runs to 12 residues. In DNA form, the CDR3 reads TGTGCCAGCCGGGACAGCCCCTACGAGCAGTACTTC. This codes for CASRDSPYEQYF.

This clonotype has more than one count but fewer than ten. The rearrangement links TRBV12-3 or TRBV12-4 to TRBJ2-3; D unresolved. V lost 5 bases and J lost 2, with 8 bases in between. This CDR3 contains 13 residues. Here the CDR3 DNA reads TGTGCCAGCAGTCGCCGCCTCACAGATACGCAGTATTTT. Residues: CASSRRLTDTQYF.

The chain recombines TRBV6-2 or TRBV6-3 with TRBJ2-5, with a possible D match to TRBD2 (6 bases). The CDR3 extends over 15 amino acids. CDR1 is MNHEY, CDR2 SVGEGT, per germline. The ends were cut back, 0 bases at V and 3 bases at J, with 11 bases in the middle. CDR3 amino acids: CASSYSGLAKETQYF. Written as DNA, the CDR3 is TGTGCCAGCAGTTACTCGGGACTGGCCAAAGAGACCCAGTACTTC.

The rearrangement links TRBV19 to TRBJ2-7; the D gene is possibly TRBD2 (6 bases). Germline V CDR1 and CDR2: LNHDA, SQIVND (reference sequence). Trimming cost V 6 bases and J 6 bases, with 15 bases left between them. The CDR3 has 13 amino acids. In DNA form, the CDR3 reads TGTGCCAGTAGCCTTACGAAGGGAGGCGAGCAGTACTTC. Its translation is CASSLTKGGEQYF.

The V call is TRBV7-4, the J call TRBJ2-7, with D uncertain. The V end was cut by 5 bases, the J end by 5 bases, with 10 bases between. This CDR3 has 12 amino acids. From germline, CDR1 is SGHVT and CDR2 SQSDAQ. CDR3 protein: CASSPAVDEQYF. In DNA, the CDR3 is TGTGCCAGCAGCCCGGCCGTGGACGAGCAGTACTTC.

V is TRBV19 and J is TRBJ1-2; D is unresolved. The CDR3 length is 17 residues. V dropped 3 bases and J dropped 2 bases, with 19 bases sitting between them. Germline assignment: CDR1 LNHDA and CDR2 SQIVND (reference sequence). The CDR3 sequence: CASSITARLAPNYGYTF. The CDR3 nucleotides read TGTGCCAGTAGTATTACCGCCAGGTTGGCACCAAACTATGGCTACACCTTC.

The chain is built from TRBV12-3 or TRBV12-4 and TRBJ1-2, with 8 positions matching TRBD1. V dropped 3 bases and J dropped 4; count of bases not matched to a gene: 7. The CDR3 covers 15 residues. CDR3 sequence (DNA): TGTGCCAGCAGTTTCCTGGACAGGGCGGCCTATGGCTACACCTTC. Translation: CASSFLDRAAYGYTF.

The chain combines TRBV7-2 with TRBJ1-2; 8 positions agree with TRBD1. Germline V gives CDR1 SGHTA, CDR2 FQGNSA. The CDR3 sequence is 15 residues long. With 4 bases clipped from V and 1 base from J, the junction kept 5 bases outside the gene matches. The CDR3, as DNA: TGTGCCAGCAGCTCCGGACAGGGTTTTAACTATGGCTACACCTTC. Translating it yields CASSSGQGFNYGYTF.

This clonotype was counted a few times. The V gene is TRBV4-1, the J gene TRBJ2-5; 7 bases are shared with TRBD1. CDR3 length: 14 residues. The J segment lost 5 bases and the V segment lost 0 bases, leaving 3 bases of the junction unmatched. The germline V gene has CDR1 MGHRA and CDR2 YSYEKL. This CDR3 reads CASSQDRGWETQYF. CDR3 nucleotides: TGCGCCAGCAGCCAAGACAGGGGGTGGGAGACCCAGTACTTC.

The J gene is TRBJ2-7, the V gene TRBV20-1; D uncertain. This CDR3 is built from 12 residues. Germline V gives CDR1 DFQATT, CDR2 SNEGSKA (reference sequence). V was shortened by 1 base and J by 1 base, with 5 bases between the two germline ends. For the CDR3, the DNA is TGCAGTGCTAGAGTGGGGTCCTACGAGCAGTACTTC. Protein: CSARVGSYEQYF.

This chain connects TRBV20-1 to TRBJ2-3; a weak D match, TRBD2 (5 bases). The CDR3 spans 15 residues. Between the trimmed V and J ends, which lost 5 bases and 0 bases, there was a span of 15 bases. Germline CDR1 is DFQATT and CDR2 is SNEGSKA (reference sequence). The CDR3 protein is CSAPDYRTSTDTQYF. The CDR3 nucleotides read TGCAGTGCTCCAGACTACCGAACTAGCACAGATACGCAGTATTTT.

The V gene is TRBV7-9, the J gene TRBJ2-3; possibly TRBD2 for D (7 bases). The CDR3 length is 15 residues. Trimming pared 7 bases from V and 0 bases from J, leaving 14 bases between. Germline V CDR1 and CDR2: SEHNR, FQNEAQ (reference sequence). The CDR3 spells CASIPRGASTDTQYF. For the CDR3, the DNA is TGTGCCAGCATCCCACGGGGGGCAAGCACAGATACGCAGTATTTT. The full variable domain, with the rest looked up from reference TRBV7-9 and TRBJ2-3, is DTGVSQNPRHKITKRGQNVTFRCDPISEHNRLYWYRQTLGQGPEFLTYFQNEAQLEKSRLLSDRFSAERPKGSFSTLEIQRTEQGDSAMYLCASIPRGASTDTQYFGPGTRLTVL.

This clonotype was counted between two and nine times. V is TRBV7-2 and J is TRBJ2-5, with no clear D. The germline gives CDR1 SGHTA, CDR2 FQGNSA. Trimming stripped 5 bases from V and 1 base from J, with 17 bases between. The CDR3 spans 16 residues. For the CDR3, the DNA is TGTGCCAGCAGCCTTGGGCCATCATGGGCCCAAGAGACCCAGTACTTC. Residues: CASSLGPSWAQETQYF.

The rearrangement links TRBV2 to TRBJ2-3, with a weak D call TRBD2 (6 bases). This CDR3 is 17 amino acids long. The V end lost 6 bases, the J end lost 1 base, and 20 bases lay between the germline ends. In germline, CDR1 is SNHLY, CDR2 FYNNEI. CDR3: CASRGPASVIRTDTQYF. The CDR3 nucleotides are TGTGCCAGCAGGGGCCCGGCTAGCGTTATTCGCACAGATACGCAGTATTTT. Full variable domain (missing parts from reference TRBV2 and TRBJ2-3): EPEVTQTPSHQVTQMGQEVILRCVPISNHLYFYWYRQILGQKVEFLVSFYNNEISEKSEIFDDQFSVERPDGSNFTLKIRSTKLEDSAMYFCASRGPASVIRTDTQYFGPGTRLTVL.

This chain connects TRBV12-3 or TRBV12-4 to TRBJ1-5; no definite D call. Trimming removed 5 bases from V and 5 bases from J, with 7 bases in between. The CDR3 sequence is 12 residues long. The CDR3 here is CASSPTDQPQHF. The CDR3 nucleotides are TGTGCCAGCAGTCCCACGGATCAGCCCCAGCATTTT.